The 12 T cell receptor beta chains reported below all come from one sample, sequenced in a study of blood T cell repertoires in COVID-19. The method was immunoSEQ multiplex PCR; TCRdb's version includes in-frame clones alone and lacks a portion of them. The sample includes about 480,000 clones, approximately 90% seen only once; the top ten take about 4.5%. Sequencing was done on a sample of peripheral blood. The receptor source for this set is a woman between 25 and 40 years old with acute or convalescent COVID-19.

The chain uses TRBV19 and TRBJ1-5; possibly TRBD1 for D (5 bases). Per the germline V gene, CDR1 is LNHDA and CDR2 is SQIVND (reference sequence). There are 15 residues in the CDR3. V lost 3 bases and J 1 base, leaving 10 bases between the germline ends. For the CDR3, the DNA is TGTGCCAGTAGTATGGGGGGATGGAGCAATCAGCCCCAGCATTTT. Protein sequence: CASSMGGWSNQPQHF.

This chain uses TRBV9 with TRBJ1-2; D gene unclear. From germline, CDR1 is SGDLS and CDR2 YYNGEE. The CDR3 extends over 12 amino acids. V was trimmed by 0 bases and J by 6 bases, leaving 6 bases between them. The DNA of the CDR3 is TGTGCCAGCAGCGTAGGTAATGATGGCTACACCTTC. It encodes CASSVGNDGYTF.

The V call is TRBV7-9, the J call TRBJ1-1; perhaps TRBD1 as D (6 bases). CDR3 length: 13 amino acids. Germline V gene sequence: CDR1 SEHNR, CDR2 FQNEAQ (reference sequence). With 6 bases removed from V and 0 bases from J, the gap between germline ends came to 8 bases. CDR3 residues: CASRYRVNTEAFF. The CDR3 DNA reads TGTGCCAGCAGATACAGGGTGAACACTGAAGCTTTCTTT.

V gene TRBV24-1 combines with J gene TRBJ2-2; D possibly corresponds to TRBD1 (5 bases). Germline loops: CDR1 KGHDR, CDR2 SFDVKD. The CDR3 loop spans 15 amino acids. V was trimmed by 3 bases and J by 7 bases, leaving 14 bases between them. CDR3 sequence (DNA): TGTGCCACCAGTGATCCCAGGGCGATTGGCGGGGAGCTGTTTTTT. It translates to CATSDPRAIGGELFF.

The V and J genes are TRBV4-1 and TRBJ2-6; 10 bases line up with TRBD2. The CDR3 covers 22 residues. The germline V gene encodes CDR1 MGHRA and CDR2 YSYEKL. Trimming took 0 bases from V and 0 from J; bases not matched to a gene: 14. The CDR3 loop reads CASSQDRGRAGGSLSGANVLTF. The CDR3 DNA follows: TGCGCCAGCAGCCAAGATCGGGGTCGAGCGGGGGGGTCCCTCTCTGGGGCCAACGTCCTGACTTTC.

V usage is TRBV6-6 and J usage is TRBJ2-3; no clear D. The length of the CDR3 is 13 residues. Trimming removed 9 bases at V and 0 bases at J, with 10 bases between. Germline CDR1 reads MNHNY; CDR2 reads SVGAGI (reference sequence). In DNA, the CDR3 is TGTGCCAGGACGACGCGGAGCACAGATACGCAGTATTTT. Translation: CARTTRSTDTQYF.

Turning to this clone: Within the sample, other DNA sequences also encode this same CDR3. The chain employs TRBV11-1 and TRBJ2-7; D remains unclear. The germline gives CDR1 SGHAT, CDR2 FQDESV (reference sequence). V gave up 5 bases and J gave up 4 bases, with 9 bases separating them. CDR3 length equals 12 residues. In nucleotides, the CDR3 is TGTGCCAGCAGCAGTACGGGTTACGAGCAGTACTTC. This translates into CASSSTGYEQYF.

This chain uses TRBV28 with TRBJ2-7; weak D call: TRBD2 (5 bases). Germline lookup yields CDR1 MDHEN and CDR2 SYDVKM. Deletions cut 6 bases from V and 6 bases from J, with 12 bases between. This CDR3 contains 12 residues. The CDR3 DNA reads as TGTGCCAGCAGGCCCCGGGGAATCGAGCAGTACTTC. It encodes CASRPRGIEQYF.

This clone appeared a few times. This chain uses TRBV7-3 with TRBJ2-7; D is perhaps TRBD2 (5 bases). CDR3 length: 13 residues. Trimming pared 2 bases from V and 6 bases from J, leaving 11 bases between. Germline assignment: CDR1 SGHTA and CDR2 FQGTGA. In DNA form, the CDR3 reads TGTGCCAGCAGCTTATCTCCGGGGATCGAGCAGTACTTC. Protein product: CASSLSPGIEQYF.

In DNA, the CDR3 is TGTGCCAGCAGCGTTTCTAGCGGCGCCTACAATGAGCAGTTCTTC. Protein product: CASSVSSGAYNEQFF. V gene TRBV9 combines with J gene TRBJ2-1, with 7 bases identical to TRBD2. V was clipped by 2 bases and J by 2 bases; unmatched bases: 4. The CDR3 totals 15 residues. The germline CDR1 and CDR2 sequences are SGDLS and YYNGEE.

This chain connects TRBV6-6 to TRBJ1-4, with 8 bases identical to TRBD1. The CDR3 contains 16 residues. V shed 2 bases, J shed 5 bases, and the junction held 7 bases outside the gene matches. CDR1 MNHNY and CDR2 SVGAGI come from the germline V gene (reference sequence). CDR3 protein: CASSYGPGTGNEKLFF. DNA of the CDR3: TGTGCCAGCAGTTACGGCCCCGGGACAGGAAATGAAAAACTGTTTTTT.

The V call is TRBV6-5, the J call TRBJ2-5; perhaps TRBD1 as D (5 bases). Germline CDR1 and CDR2: MNHEY and SVGAGI. The CDR3 is 16 residues long. The V end lost 0 bases, the J end lost 0 bases, and 11 bases lay between the germline ends. This chain's CDR3 is CASSYSKQDHQETQYF. Written as DNA, the CDR3 is TGTGCCAGCAGTTACTCGAAACAGGACCACCAAGAGACCCAGTACTTC.